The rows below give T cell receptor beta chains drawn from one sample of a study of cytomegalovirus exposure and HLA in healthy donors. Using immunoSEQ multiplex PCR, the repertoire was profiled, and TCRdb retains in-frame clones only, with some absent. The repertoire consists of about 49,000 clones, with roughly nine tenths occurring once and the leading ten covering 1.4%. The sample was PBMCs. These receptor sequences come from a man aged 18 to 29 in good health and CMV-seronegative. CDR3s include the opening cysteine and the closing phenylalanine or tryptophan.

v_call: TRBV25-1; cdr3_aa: CASSGGTGILREAFF
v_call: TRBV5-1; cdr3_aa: CASSFGGRATEAFF
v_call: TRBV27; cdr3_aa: CASKPLGGARNEQFF
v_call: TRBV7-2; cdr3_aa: CASSLAGASTDTQYF
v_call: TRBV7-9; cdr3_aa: CASSLQGFGNTIYF
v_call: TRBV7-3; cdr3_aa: CASSTTPSSYNEQFF
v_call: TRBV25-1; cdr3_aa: CASGDTYYEQYF
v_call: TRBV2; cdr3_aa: CASRQGRDQPQHF
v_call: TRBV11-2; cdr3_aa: CASSRGQLSYEQYF
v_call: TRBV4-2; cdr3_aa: CASSQEVYSENIQYF
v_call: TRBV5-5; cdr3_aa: CASTRTGGGGETQYF
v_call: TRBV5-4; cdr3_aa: CASSSRTGATYEQYF
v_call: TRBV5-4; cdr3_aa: CASSRGPSSTNEKLFF
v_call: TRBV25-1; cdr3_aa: CASSEGLHGYTF